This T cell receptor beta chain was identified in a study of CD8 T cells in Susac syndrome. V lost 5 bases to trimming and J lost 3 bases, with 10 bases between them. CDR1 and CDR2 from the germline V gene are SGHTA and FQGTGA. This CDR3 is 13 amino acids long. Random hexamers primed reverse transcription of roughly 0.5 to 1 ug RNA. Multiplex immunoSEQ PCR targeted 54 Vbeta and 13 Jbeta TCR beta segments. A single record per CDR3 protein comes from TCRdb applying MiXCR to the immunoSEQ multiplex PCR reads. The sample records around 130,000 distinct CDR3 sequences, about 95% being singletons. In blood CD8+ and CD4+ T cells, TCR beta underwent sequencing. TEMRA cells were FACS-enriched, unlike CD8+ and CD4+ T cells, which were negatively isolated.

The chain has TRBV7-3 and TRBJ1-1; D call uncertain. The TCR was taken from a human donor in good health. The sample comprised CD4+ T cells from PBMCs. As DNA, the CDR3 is TGTGCCAGCAGCACCCAAGACGACACTGAAGCTTTCTTT. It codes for CASSTQDDTEAFF.